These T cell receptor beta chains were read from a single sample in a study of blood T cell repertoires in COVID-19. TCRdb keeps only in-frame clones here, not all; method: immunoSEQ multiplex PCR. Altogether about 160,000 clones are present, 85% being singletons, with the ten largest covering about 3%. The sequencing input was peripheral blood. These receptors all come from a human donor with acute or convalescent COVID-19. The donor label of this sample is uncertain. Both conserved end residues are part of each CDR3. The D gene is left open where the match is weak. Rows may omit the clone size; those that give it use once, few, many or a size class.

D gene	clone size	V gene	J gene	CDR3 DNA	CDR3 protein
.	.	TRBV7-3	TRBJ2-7	TGTGCCAGCAGCTGGACCCGAGGGAACGAGCAGTACTTC	CASSWTRGNEQYF
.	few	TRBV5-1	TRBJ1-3	TGCGCCAGCGGTTTGGACAGCAGCTCTGGAAACACCATATATTTT	CASGLDSSSGNTIYF
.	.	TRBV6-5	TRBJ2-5	TGTGCCAGCAGTTACGGCAGGTTGATCGAGACCCAGTACTTC	CASSYGRLIETQYF
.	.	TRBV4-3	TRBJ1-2	TGCGCCAGCAGCCAAGATCGTCTGGGAGGTGGCTACACCTTC	CASSQDRLGGGYTF
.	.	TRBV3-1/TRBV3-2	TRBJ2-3	TGTGCCAGCAGCCGTATCTGGGCCGACACAGATACGCAGTATTTT	CASSRIWADTDTQYF
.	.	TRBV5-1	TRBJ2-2	TGCGCCAGCAGCTCAAGAGATACCCGAGCCACCGGGGAGCTGTTTTTT	CASSSRDTRATGELFF
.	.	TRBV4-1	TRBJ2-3	TGCGCCAGCAGTCAACCACCGGAGTATACGCAGTATTTT	CASSQPPEYTQYF
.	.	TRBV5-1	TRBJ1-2	TGCGCCAGCAGCTCGGGGGACGGTGCGCTCTATTTCTTTTATGGCTACACCTTC	CASSSGDGALYFFYGYTF
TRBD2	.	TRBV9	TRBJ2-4	TGTGCCAGCAGCCCCGCGGGGGGTACGGGCAAAAACATTCAGTACTTC	CASSPAGGTGKNIQYF
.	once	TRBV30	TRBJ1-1	TGTGCCTGGGGGTCCCTCCGCGACACTGAAGCTTTCTTT	CAWGSLRDTEAFF
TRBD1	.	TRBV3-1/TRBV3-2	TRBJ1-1	TGTGCCAGCAGCCCAGGGGGGAGGCTGGAAGCTTTCTTT	CASSPGGRLEAFF
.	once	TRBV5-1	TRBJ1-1	TGCGCCAGCAGCTTGGAGGGCGGACAGTCCGCTCGGAACACTGAAGCTTTCTTT	CASSLEGGQSARNTEAFF
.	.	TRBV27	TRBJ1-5	TGTGCCAGCAGACTCGCTTCCGGGGCCCAGCATTTT	CASRLASGAQHF
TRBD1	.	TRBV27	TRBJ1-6	TGTGCCAGCAGTTCTACAGGGGCCAAGGGTAGTTCACCCCTCCACTTT	CASSSTGAKGSSPLHF
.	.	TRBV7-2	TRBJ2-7	TGTGCCAGCAGCCGTAACAGGGCTACTAACTACGAGCAGTACTTC	CASSRNRATNYEQYF
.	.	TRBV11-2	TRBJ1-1	TGTGCCAGCAGCTTACTACAGGGCCCGATGAACACTGAAGCTTTCTTT	CASSLLQGPMNTEAFF
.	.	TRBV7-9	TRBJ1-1	TGTGCCAGCAGTCTGACAGGTTTGAACACTGAAGCTTTCTTT	CASSLTGLNTEAFF
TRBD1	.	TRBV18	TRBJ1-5	TGTGCCAGCTCTCCGGCGACAGGGGGTTCCAATCAGCCCCAGCATTTT	CASSPATGGSNQPQHF
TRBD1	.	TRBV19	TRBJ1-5	TGTGCCAGTAGCCACAGGGGGTTAGATCAGCCCCAGCATTTT	CASSHRGLDQPQHF
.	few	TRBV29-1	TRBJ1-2	TGCAGCGTTGATCTGCACCTCCAGGGAGGCTACACCTTC	CSVDLHLQGGYTF
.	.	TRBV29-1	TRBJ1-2	TGCAGCGTTGAAGCAACCAGACTGGGCTACACCTTC	CSVEATRLGYTF
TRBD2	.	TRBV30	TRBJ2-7	TGTGCCTGGAGTGCAGGACCGGGGGGGAACGAGCAGTACTTC	CAWSAGPGGNEQYF
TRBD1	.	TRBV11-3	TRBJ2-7	TGTGCCAGCAGCAGGGACAGGCCGCGCTCCTACGAGCAGTACTTC	CASSRDRPRSYEQYF
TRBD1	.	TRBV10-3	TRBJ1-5	TGTGCCATCAGTGAGTCCAGACAGGGGGCTCATCGGCCCCAGCATTTT	CAISESRQGAHRPQHF
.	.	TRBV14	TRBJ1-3	TGTGCCAGCAGCCAAGCTTCCTCTGGAAACACCATATATTTT	CASSQASSGNTIYF
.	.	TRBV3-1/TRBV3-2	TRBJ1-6	TGTGCCAGCAGCCAAGTCGCAGGGGTAGGGAATTCACCCCTCCACTTT	CASSQVAGVGNSPLHF
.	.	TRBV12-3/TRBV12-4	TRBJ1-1	TGTGCCAGCAGTTTTAGTGCAAACACTGAAGCTTTCTTT	CASSFSANTEAFF
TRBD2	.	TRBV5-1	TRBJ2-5	TGCGCCAGCAGCCCCGGGGGGGCCGGTGAGACCCAGTACTTC	CASSPGGAGETQYF
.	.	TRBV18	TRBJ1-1	TGTGCCAGCTCAGCAACAGGGATAAACACTGAAGCTTTCTTT	CASSATGINTEAFF
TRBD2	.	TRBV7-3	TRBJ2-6	TGTGCCAGCAGCCCTCTTGTGGAGCGGGGTGGGTCTTCTGGGGCCAACGTCCTGACTTTC	CASSPLVERGGSSGANVLTF
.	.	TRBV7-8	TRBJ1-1	TGTGCCAGCAGCTTAGCACCTGGCAGACAGAACACTGAAGCTTTCTTT	CASSLAPGRQNTEAFF
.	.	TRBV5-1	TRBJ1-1	TGCGCCAGCAGCTTACCCGGGTCGAACACTGAAGCTTTCTTT	CASSLPGSNTEAFF
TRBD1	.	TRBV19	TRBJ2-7	TGTGCCAGTAGTATGGGGACAGGGGGATTCGAGCAGTACTTC	CASSMGTGGFEQYF
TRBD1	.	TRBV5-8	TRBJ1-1	TGTGCCAGCAGCTTCCAGGGGGCGAACACTGAAGCTTTCTTT	CASSFQGANTEAFF
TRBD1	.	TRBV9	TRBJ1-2	TGTGCCAGCAGCGTAGAACAGGGGGCTAACTATGGCTACACCTTC	CASSVEQGANYGYTF
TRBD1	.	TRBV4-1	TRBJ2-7	TGCGCCAGCAGCCAAGGGAGACAGGGGACCTACGAGCAGTACTTC	CASSQGRQGTYEQYF
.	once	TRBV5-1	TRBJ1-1	TGCGCCAGCAGCTTGGGAGTGAACACTGAAGCTTTCTTT	CASSLGVNTEAFF
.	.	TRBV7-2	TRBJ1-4	TGTGCCAGCAGCTTAGCGCGCGGCAGGGGTAGTGAAAAACTGTTTTTT	CASSLARGRGSEKLFF
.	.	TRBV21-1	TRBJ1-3	TGTGCCAGCAGCAAAGCCCAGGGAGGCTACTCTGGAAACACCATATATTTT	CASSKAQGGYSGNTIYF
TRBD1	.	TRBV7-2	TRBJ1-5	TGTGCCAGCAGCTTATCCGGGACAGAGAGCAATCAGCCCCAGCATTTT	CASSLSGTESNQPQHF
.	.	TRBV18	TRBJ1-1	TGTGCCAGCTCACCGACTCGGCCCGACAGAAACACTGAAGCTTTCTTT	CASSPTRPDRNTEAFF
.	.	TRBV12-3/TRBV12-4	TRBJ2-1	TGTGCCAGCAGTTTACGGGATGAGCAGTTCTTC	CASSLRDEQFF
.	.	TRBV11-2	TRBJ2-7	TGTGCCAGCAGCTTAGAAAGAGAGCGCTACGACTCCTACGAGCAGTACTTC	CASSLERERYDSYEQYF
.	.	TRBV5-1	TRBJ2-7	TGCGCCAGCAGCTATGGAGGAGGGGTTCCCTACGAGCAGTACTTC	CASSYGGGVPYEQYF
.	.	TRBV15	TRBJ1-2	TGTGCCACCAGCAGAGATTTAGGGACTATCTATGGCTACACCTTC	CATSRDLGTIYGYTF
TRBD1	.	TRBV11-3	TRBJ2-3	TGTGCCAGCAGCTCTGTGGGTGGGACAGGGGTGTCAGATACGCAGTATTTT	CASSSVGGTGVSDTQYF
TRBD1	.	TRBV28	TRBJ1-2	TGTGCCAGCAGACGCGGGACAGGGGTACAAGCTAACTATGGCTACACCTTC	CASRRGTGVQANYGYTF
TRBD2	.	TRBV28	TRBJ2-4	TGTGCCAGCAGCATGACTAGCGGGGGGGCCGGTCCTGACATTCAGTACTTC	CASSMTSGGAGPDIQYF
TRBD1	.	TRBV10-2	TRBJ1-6	TGCGCCACCAAGGACAGGGAAAATTCACCCCTCCACTTT	CATKDRENSPLHF
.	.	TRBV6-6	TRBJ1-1	TGTGCCAGCACCGATCCCGGGAGGAGGACTGAAGCTTTCTTT	CASTDPGRRTEAFF
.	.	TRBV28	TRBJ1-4	TGTGCTTCTCACGCGTCCAATGAAAAACTGTTTTTT	CASHASNEKLFF
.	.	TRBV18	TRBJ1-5	TGTGCCAGCTCACCGGGGGGGGATCAGCCCCAGCATTTT	CASSPGGDQPQHF
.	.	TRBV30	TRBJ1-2	TGTGCCTCAACGTCTTCGGGGTACTATGGCTACACCTTC	CASTSSGYYGYTF
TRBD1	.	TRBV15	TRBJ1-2	TGTGCCACCAGCAGCACCCCCGACAGGGGGAGAAGTGGCTACACCTTC	CATSSTPDRGRSGYTF
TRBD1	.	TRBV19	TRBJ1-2	TGTGCCAGTAGTATCGACGACAGGGTCTTTGGCTACACCTTC	CASSIDDRVFGYTF